Described below is a single T cell receptor beta chain sequence and its context. Its target antigen remains unknown. No per-base quality is available; no much larger clone lies one base away. The CDR3 regions of human TCRbeta chains were subjected to immunosequencing. From the authors' description of their analysis: Repertoire TCRs were matched against a reference library of SARS-CoV-2-specific TCRs generated with the MIRA antigen-specificity platform. Breadth was defined as the fraction of unique TCRs that were SARS-CoV-2-associated. Depth was defined as the fraction of total T cells that were SARS-CoV-2-associated. Using the MIRA data, each spike-specific TCR was assigned both to the spike region to which the TCR was reactive and to a CD4 or CD8 class. Log10-transformed breadth and depth values were compared by one-way ANOVA with Sidak's multiple comparisons tests. Imported from immuneACCESS, the table was reduced by TCRdb to in-frame sequences with V and J called. These copies leave out some clones; in studies compared against another copy, an unresolved V gene accounts for under half, and the cause of the remainder is not known. The DNA gave D and trimming, while V, J and clone size come from that table. This sample gives fewer than 180,000 clones in total; around 94% of them show up just once. About 1.3% of the sample comes from the top ten.

Interpreted using the paper, the time point label stands for: baseline before first vaccination. The vaccinee samples were drawn from two UK trials, COV001 and COV002, one of which was a single-blind randomized controlled phase 2/3 trial testing AZD1222 (ChAdOx1 nCoV-19) in healthy adults. Trial participant PBMC samples were collected at day 0 and day 28 after the second dose for TCRbeta chain sequencing. From V the trimming removes 1 base and from J it removes 6 bases, while the gene matches leave 3 bases of the junction unaccounted for. CDR1 SGDLS and CDR2 YYNGEE are derived from the germline V gene. The CDR3 spans 15 residues, from the cysteine through the phenylalanine. Only CDR3 DNA remains: 45 bases, in frame from the first base. This sample stems from a study of T cell responses to AZD1222 COVID-19 vaccine (dated by TCRdb to about 2021). With respect to the entire study: AZD1222 recipients with second doses at about 4 weeks or about 12 weeks were pooled, because spike-specific TCR depth and breadth did not differ between schedules. Enrollment into the trials was organized by age into subgroups of 18-55, 56-69 and 70-plus years, and those subgroups contained approximately 150, 30 and 60 TCR-sequenced participants, respectively. TCR sequencing covered fewer than 250 trial participants: approximately 200 given two doses of AZD1222 and about 26 given two doses of MenACWY control vaccine. Results and caveats for the whole study, not just this receptor: Nearly half of unique spike-specific TCRs reportedly recognized epitopes outside regions mutated in the B.1.351 and B.1.1.7 variants. After two AZD1222 doses, spike-specific TCR breadth and depth were significantly higher than at day 0 and than in MenACWY recipients. The vaccine-associated CD4 TCRs covered the entire spike protein, and the dominant responses fell in regions 160-218 and 743-854. Conclusions about previously exposed vaccinees are limited because only a handful of AZD1222 recipients were SARS-CoV-2 seropositive at baseline. Participants were mostly white British and included more females than males, and it was suggested by the authors that clonal diversity may have been underestimated. No day 14 peak-response samples were available, so repertoires were characterized only after the peak T cell response. In the small 56-69-year group, the increase in depth fell short of significance, most likely because of low power.

The chain is encoded by TRBV9 joined to TRBJ2-2; 10 central nucleotides agree with TRBD2. The TCR originated in an adult in good health. The sample here was peripheral blood, taken on day 0 of AZD1222 vaccination. The DNA sequence follows: TGTGCCAGCAGCGTATGGGGGACTAGCGCCGGGGAGCTGTTTTTT. Its translation reads: CASSVWGTSAGELFF.